This T cell receptor (beta chain) was recovered during a study of control samples from healthy donors and cancer patients. Profiled with immunoSEQ multiplex PCR; TCRdb holds only in-frame clones, not every one. The sample lists roughly 43,000 clones, 94% occurring once. The sample comprised blood. The source of this sequence is a man between 60 and 75 years old in good health.

The CDR3 protein is CASSQEDSGSGSPLHF. The CDR3 coding sequence is TGTGCCAGCTCACAAGAGGACAGCGGGAGCGGTTCACCCCTCCACTTT. The rearrangement uses TRBV18 and TRBJ1-6, with D possibly TRBD1 on 6 matching bases. The CDR3 runs to 16 residues. V shed 4 bases and J shed 9 bases, with 19 bases lying between them. CDR1 is KGHSH, CDR2 LQKENI, per germline.